This TCR beta chain was recovered during a study of T cell repertoires in cytomegalovirus infection. About the research overall: Newly reported HLA-C-restricted and thoroughly characterized HLA-B-restricted CMV epitopes were employed. Matching HLA type and CMV infection were both indicated by public TCR beta signatures. Whole-study results and caveats: The response measured ex vivo was dominated by TCR beta clonotypes (HLA-C-restricted and CMV-specific). Using cumulative public TCR beta family frequency, the authors identified those who carried CMV together with the relevant HLA.

TCRdb re-called the reads through MiXCR, storing one row per CDR3 protein. The table shows hundreds of thousands of distinct CDR3 sequences, with 30% to 35% occurring only once. Trimming at V came to 6 bases and at J to 15 bases, leaving 10 bases not matched to a gene. The CDR3 has 11 amino acids. From germline, CDR1 is DFQATT and CDR2 SNEGSKA (reference sequence). As for this clonotype: Its antigen is as yet unknown.

The input for sequencing was cultured PBMCs, taken from culture after CMV antigen stimulation. The sequence was obtained from a human donor in good health (CMV status not recorded). Some clones in this sample may be carry-over from other donors' samples. J is TRBJ1-4 and V is TRBV20-1; 7 nucleotides match TRBD1. CDR3 DNA: TGCAGTGCCCAGGGGGACGATCTTATGTTTTTT. Translation: CSAQGDDLMFF.